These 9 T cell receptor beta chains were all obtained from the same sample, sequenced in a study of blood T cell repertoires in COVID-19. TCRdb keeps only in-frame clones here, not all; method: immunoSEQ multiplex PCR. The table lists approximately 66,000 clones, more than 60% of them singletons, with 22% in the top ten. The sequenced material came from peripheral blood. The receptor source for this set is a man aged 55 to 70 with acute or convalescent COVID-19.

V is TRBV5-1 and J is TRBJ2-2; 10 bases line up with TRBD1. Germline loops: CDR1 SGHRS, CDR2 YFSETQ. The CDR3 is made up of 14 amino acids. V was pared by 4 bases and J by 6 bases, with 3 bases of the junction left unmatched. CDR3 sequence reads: CASSRDRGAGELFF. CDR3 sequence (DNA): TGCGCCAGCAGCCGGGACAGGGGTGCCGGGGAGCTGTTTTTT.

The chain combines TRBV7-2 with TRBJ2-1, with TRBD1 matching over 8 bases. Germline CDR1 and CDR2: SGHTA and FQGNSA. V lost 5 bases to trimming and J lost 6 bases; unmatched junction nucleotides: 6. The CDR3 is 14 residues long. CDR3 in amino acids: CASSTRTGTNEQFF. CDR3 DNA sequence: TGTGCCAGCAGCACACGGACAGGGACCAATGAGCAGTTCTTC.

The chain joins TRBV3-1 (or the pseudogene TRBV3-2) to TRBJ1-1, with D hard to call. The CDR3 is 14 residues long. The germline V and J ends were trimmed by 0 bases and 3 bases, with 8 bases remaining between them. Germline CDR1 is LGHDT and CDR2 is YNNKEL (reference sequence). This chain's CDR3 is CASSQDRTDTEAFF. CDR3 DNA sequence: TGTGCCAGCAGCCAAGATCGTACGGACACTGAAGCTTTCTTT.

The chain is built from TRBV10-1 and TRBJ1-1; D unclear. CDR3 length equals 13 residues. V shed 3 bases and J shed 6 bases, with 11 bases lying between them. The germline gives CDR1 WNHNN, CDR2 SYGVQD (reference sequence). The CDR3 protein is CASSDDGEAEAFF. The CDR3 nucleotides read TGCGCCAGCAGTGATGATGGAGAAGCTGAAGCTTTCTTT.

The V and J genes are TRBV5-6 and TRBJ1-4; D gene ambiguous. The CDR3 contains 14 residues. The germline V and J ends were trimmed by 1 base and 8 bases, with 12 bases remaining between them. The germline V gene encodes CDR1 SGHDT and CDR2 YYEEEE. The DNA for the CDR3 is TGTGCCAGCAGCTTGTGGGCCAGAGCCGAAAAACTGTTTTTT. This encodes CASSLWARAEKLFF.

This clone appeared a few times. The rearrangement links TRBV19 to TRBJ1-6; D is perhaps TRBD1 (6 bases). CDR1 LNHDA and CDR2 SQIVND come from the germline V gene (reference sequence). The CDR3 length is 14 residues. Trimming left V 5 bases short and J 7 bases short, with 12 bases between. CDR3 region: CASSAGVGNSPLHF. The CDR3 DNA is TGTGCCAGTAGTGCAGGGGTTGGAAATTCACCCCTCCACTTT.

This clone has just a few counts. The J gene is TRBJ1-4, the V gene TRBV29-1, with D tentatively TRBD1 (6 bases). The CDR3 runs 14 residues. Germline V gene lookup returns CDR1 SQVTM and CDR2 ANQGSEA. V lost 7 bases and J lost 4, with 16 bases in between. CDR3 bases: TGCAGCGCAACTCCAGGGGATCTTAATGAAAAACTGTTTTTT. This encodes CSATPGDLNEKLFF. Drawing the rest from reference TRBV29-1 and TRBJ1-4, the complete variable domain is SAVISQKPSRDICQRGTSLTIQCQVDSQVTMMFWYRQQPGQSLTLIATANQGSEATYESGFVIDKFPISRPNLTFSTLTVSNMSPEDSSIYLCSATPGDLNEKLFFGSGTQLSVL.

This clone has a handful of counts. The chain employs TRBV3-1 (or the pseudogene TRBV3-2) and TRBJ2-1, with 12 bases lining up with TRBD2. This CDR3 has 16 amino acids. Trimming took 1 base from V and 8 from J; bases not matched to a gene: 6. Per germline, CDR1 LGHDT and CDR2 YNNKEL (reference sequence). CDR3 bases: TGTGCCAGCAGCCAAGGAAGGACTAGCGGGATCTATGAGCAGTTCTTC. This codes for CASSQGRTSGIYEQFF.

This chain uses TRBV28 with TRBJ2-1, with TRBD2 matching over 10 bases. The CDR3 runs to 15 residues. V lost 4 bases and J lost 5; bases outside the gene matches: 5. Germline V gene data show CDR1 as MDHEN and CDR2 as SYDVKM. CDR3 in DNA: TGTGCCAGCAGTTCACTAGCGGGAAACGACAATGAGCAGTTCTTC. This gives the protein CASSSLAGNDNEQFF.